This is a list of T cell receptor beta chains from one sample in a study of T cells after yellow fever vaccination. TCRdb re-called the 5' RACE reads with MiXCR, one entry per CDR3 protein. The sample includes 140,000 to 150,000 distinct CDR3 sequences, more than 6.5% seen only once; the top ten take under 0.8%. The input for sequencing was CD4+ T cells sorted from PBMCs, taken 10 days after the yellow fever booster vaccination. All receptors come from a man younger than 40 who received the YFV17D yellow fever vaccine. The conserved cysteine and the conserved F or W are not part of the CDR3 here. A D gene is named only where the DNA matches it firmly.

>-|TRBV29-1|TRBJ1-1
SVAPLGGTEAF
>-|TRBV4-3|TRBJ2-2
ASSLPETGELF
>-|TRBV15|TRBJ2-2
ATSRDKGGSNTGELF
>-|TRBV4-3|TRBJ2-7
ASSQDSGPYEQY
>TRBD2|TRBV24-1|TRBJ2-3
ATSSFSGGRDTQY
>TRBD2|TRBV29-1|TRBJ2-7
SVAPGLGSEQY
>TRBD1|TRBV20-1|TRBJ2-7
SAPGQGKPYEQY
>-|TRBV29-1|TRBJ2-3
SVDFGSPDTQY
>-|TRBV20-1|TRBJ2-7
SIQQGYEQY
>-|TRBV19|TRBJ2-1
ASSLTGRGYNEQF
>TRBD1|TRBV20-1|TRBJ2-4
SARVQGARDIQY
>TRBD1|TRBV5-1|TRBJ1-2
ASSTGQEYGYT
>-|TRBV12-3/TRBV12-4|TRBJ2-1
ASRDGGSYNEQF
>-|TRBV4-2|TRBJ2-5
ASSQRGTEQTQY
>TRBD2|TRBV7-6|TRBJ2-2
ASSLAPAGRFNTGELF